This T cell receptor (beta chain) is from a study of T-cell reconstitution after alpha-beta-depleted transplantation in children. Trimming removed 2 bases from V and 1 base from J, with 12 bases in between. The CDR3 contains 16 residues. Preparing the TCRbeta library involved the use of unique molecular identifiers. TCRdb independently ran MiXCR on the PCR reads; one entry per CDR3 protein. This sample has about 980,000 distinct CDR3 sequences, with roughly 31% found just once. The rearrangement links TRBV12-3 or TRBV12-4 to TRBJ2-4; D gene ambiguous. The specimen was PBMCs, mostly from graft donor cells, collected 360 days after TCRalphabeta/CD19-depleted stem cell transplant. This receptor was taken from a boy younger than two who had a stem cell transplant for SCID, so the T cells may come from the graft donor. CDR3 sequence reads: CASSLLTSLAKNIQYF. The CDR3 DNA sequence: TGTGCCAGCAGTTTACTGACAAGCCTGGCCAAAAACATTCAGTACTTC.